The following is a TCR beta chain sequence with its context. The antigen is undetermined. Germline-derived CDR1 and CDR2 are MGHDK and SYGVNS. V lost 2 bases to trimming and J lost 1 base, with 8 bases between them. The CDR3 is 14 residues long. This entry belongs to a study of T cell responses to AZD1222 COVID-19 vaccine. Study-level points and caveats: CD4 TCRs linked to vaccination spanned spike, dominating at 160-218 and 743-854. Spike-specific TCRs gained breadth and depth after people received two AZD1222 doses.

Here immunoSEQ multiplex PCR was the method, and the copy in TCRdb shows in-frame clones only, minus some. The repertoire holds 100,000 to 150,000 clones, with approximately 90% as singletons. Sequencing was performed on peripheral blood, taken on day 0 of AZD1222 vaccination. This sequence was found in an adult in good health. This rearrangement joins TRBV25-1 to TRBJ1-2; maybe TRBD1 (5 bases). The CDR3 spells CASSEGTVNYGYTF. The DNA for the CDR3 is TGTGCCAGCAGTGAAGGGACTGTTAACTATGGCTACACCTTC.